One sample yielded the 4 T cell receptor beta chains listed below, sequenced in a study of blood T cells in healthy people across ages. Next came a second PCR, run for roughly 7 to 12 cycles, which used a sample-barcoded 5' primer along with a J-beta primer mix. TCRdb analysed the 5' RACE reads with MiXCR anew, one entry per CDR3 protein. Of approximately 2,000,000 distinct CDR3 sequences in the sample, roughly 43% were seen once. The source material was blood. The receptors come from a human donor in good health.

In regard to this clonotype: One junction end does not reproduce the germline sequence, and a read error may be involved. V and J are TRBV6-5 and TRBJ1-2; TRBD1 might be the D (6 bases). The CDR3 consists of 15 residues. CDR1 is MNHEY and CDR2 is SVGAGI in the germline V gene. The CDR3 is CASTSTGQSNYGYTF. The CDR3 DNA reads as TGTGCCAGCACTTCGACAGGCCAATCTAACTACGGCTACACCTTC.

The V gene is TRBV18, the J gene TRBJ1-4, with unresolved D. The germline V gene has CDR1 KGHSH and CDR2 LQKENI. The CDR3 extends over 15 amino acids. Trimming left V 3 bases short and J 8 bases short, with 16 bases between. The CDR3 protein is CASSPFSGTMEKLFF. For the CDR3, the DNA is TGTGCCAGCTCACCCTTCAGTGGCACTATGGAAAAACTGTTTTTT.

The CDR3 sequence is CASSLSVGHSGNTIYF. CDR3 in DNA: TGTGCCAGCAGCTTGTCGGTAGGACACTCTGGAAACACCATATATTTT. The rearrangement uses TRBV5-5 and TRBJ1-3; the D gene is possibly TRBD1 (5 bases). The CDR3 loop spans 16 amino acids. Germline V gene sequence: CDR1 SGHKS, CDR2 YYEKEE (reference sequence). V dropped 1 base and J dropped 0 bases, with 11 bases sitting between them.

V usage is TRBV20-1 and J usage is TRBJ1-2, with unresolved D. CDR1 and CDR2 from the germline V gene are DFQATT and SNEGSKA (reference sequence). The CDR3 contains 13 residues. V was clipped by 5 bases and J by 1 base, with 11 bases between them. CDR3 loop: CSARASYNYGYTF. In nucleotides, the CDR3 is TGCAGTGCTCGCGCCAGCTATAACTATGGCTACACCTTC.